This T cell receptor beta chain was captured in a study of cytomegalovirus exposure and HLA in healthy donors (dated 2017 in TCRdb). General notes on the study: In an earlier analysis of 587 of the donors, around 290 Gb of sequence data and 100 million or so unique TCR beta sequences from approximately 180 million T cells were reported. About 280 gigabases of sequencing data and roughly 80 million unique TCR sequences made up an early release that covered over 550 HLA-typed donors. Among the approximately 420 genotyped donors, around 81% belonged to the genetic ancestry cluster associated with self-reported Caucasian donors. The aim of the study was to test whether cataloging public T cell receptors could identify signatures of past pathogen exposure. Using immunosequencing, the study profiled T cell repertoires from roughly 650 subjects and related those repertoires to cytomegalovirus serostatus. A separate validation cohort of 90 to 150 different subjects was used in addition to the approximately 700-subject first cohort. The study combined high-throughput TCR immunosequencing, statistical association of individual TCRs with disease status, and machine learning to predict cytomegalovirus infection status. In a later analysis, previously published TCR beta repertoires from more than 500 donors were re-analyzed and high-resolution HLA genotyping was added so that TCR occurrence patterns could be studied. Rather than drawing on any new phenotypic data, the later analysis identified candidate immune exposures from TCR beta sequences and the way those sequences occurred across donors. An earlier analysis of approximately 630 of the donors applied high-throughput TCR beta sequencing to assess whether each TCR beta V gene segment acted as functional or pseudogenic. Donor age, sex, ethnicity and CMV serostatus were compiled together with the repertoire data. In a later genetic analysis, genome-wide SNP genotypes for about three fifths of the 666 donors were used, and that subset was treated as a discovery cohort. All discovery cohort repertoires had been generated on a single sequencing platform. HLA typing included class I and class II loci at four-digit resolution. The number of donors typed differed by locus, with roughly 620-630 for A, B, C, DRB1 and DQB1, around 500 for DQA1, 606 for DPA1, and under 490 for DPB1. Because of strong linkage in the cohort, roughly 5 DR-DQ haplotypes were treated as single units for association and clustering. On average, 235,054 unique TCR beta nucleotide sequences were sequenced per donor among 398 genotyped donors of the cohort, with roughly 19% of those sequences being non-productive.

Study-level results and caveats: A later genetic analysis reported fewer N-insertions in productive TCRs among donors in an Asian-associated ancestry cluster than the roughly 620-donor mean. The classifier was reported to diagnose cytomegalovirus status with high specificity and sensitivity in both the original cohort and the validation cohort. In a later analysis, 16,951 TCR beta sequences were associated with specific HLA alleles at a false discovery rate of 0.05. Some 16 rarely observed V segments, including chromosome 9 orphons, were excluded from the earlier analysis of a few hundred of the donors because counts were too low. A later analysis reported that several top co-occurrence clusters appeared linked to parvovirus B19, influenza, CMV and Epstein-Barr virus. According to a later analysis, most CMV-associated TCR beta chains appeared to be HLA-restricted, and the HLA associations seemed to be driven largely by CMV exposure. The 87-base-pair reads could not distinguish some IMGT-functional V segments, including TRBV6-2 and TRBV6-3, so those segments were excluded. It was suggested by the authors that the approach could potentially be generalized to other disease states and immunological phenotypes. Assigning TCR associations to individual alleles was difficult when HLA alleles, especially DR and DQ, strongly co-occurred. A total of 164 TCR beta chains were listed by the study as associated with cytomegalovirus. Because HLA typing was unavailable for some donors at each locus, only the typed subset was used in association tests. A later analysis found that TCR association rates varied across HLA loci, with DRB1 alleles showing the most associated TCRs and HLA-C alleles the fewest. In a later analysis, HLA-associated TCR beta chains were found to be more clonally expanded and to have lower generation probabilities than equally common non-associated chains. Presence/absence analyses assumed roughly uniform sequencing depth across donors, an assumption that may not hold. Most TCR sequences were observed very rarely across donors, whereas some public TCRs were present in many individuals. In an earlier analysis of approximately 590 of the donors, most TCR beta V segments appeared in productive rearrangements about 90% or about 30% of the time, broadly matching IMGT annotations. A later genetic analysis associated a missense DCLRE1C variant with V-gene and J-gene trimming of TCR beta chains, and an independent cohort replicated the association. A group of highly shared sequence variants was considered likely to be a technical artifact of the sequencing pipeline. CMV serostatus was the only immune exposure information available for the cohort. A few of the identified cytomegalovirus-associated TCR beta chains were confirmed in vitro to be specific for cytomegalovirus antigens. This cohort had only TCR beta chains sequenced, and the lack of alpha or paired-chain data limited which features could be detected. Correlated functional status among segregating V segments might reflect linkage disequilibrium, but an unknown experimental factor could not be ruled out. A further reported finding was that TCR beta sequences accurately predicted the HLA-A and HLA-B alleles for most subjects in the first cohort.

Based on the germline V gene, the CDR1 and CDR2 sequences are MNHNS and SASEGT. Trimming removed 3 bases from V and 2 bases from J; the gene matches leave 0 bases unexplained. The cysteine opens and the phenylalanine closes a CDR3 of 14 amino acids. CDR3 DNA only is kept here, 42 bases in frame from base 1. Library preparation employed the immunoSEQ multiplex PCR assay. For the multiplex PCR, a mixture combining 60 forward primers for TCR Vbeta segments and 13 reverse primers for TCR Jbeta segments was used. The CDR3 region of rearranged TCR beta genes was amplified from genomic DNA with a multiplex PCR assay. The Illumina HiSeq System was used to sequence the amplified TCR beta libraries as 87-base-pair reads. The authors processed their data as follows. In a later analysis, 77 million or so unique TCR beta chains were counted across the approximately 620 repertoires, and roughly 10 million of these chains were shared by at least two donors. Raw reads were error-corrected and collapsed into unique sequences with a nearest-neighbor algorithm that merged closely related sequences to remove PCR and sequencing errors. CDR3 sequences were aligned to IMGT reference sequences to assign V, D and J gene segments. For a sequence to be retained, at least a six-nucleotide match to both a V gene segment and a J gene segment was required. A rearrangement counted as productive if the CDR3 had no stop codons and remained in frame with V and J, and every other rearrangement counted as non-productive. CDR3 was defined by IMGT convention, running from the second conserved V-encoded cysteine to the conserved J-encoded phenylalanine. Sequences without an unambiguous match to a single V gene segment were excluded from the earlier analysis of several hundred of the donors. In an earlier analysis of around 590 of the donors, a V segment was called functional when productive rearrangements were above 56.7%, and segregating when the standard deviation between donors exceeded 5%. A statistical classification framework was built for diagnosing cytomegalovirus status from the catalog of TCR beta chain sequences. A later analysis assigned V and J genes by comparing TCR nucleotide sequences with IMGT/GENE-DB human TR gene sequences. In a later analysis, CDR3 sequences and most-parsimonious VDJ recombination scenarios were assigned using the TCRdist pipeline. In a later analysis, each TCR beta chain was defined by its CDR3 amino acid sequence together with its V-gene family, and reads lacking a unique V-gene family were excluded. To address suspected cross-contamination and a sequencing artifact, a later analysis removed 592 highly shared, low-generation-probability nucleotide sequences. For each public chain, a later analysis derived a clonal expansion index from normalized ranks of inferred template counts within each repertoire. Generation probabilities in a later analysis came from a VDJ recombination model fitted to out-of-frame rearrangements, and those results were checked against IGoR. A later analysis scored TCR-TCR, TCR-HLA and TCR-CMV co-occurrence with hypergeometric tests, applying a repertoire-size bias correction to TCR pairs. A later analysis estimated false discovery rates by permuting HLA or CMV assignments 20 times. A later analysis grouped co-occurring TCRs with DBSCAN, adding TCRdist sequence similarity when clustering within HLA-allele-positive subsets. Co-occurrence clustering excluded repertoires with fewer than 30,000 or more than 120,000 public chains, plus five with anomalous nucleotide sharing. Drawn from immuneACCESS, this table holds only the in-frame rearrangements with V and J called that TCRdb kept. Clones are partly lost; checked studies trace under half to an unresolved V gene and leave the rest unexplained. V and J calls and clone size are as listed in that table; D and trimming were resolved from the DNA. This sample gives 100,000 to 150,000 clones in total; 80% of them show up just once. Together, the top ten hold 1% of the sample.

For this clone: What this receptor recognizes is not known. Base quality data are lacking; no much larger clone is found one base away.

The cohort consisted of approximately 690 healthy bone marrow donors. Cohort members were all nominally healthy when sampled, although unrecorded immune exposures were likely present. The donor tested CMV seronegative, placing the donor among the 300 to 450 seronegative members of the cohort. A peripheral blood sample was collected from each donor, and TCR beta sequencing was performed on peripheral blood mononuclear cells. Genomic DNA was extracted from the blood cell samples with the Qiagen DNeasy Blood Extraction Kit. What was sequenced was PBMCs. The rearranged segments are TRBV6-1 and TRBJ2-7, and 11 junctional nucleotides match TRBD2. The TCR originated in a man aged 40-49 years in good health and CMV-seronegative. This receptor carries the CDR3 CASSETSGAYEQYF. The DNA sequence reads TGTGCCAGCAGTGAGACTAGCGGGGCCTACGAGCAGTACTTC.